These 25 T cell receptor beta chains were sequenced from one sample in a study of blood T cell repertoires in COVID-19. TCRdb keeps only in-frame clones here, not all; method: immunoSEQ multiplex PCR. The sample gives roughly 230,000 clones, almost 85% of which show up once; about 4% is in the top ten. What was sequenced was peripheral blood. Every receptor here comes from a man in his forties or fifties with acute or convalescent COVID-19.

This rearrangement joins TRBV7-3 to TRBJ2-1; a possible D gene is TRBD2 (6 bases). The CDR3 is 16 residues long. V was cut by 4 bases and J by 0 bases, with 13 bases left in between. CDR1 and CDR2 (germline): SGHTA, FQGTGA. The CDR3 DNA is TGTGCCAGCAGCTCATCTAGCGCGAGCTCCTACAATGAGCAGTTCTTC. Amino acid sequence: CASSSSSASSYNEQFF.

In the case of this clone: A read error may produce the germline difference seen at one junction end. The chain employs TRBV12-3 or TRBV12-4 and TRBJ2-2, with 8 bases aligning to TRBD2. The CDR3 sequence is 11 residues long. The CDR3 DNA reads TGTGCCAGCAGTTTTAGCGGGGAGCTCGATTTT. Translated: CASSFSGELDF.

The chain has TRBV27 and TRBJ1-5; D uncertain. Trimming took 8 bases from V and 4 from J, leaving 6 bases between them. This CDR3 is built from 11 residues. Germline V gene data show CDR1 as MNHEY and CDR2 as SMNVEV (reference sequence). CDR3 protein: CASGGNQPQHF. The CDR3 nucleotides are TGTGCCAGCGGCGGGAATCAGCCCCAGCATTTT.

The chain has TRBV19 and TRBJ2-4; TRBD1 aligns across 11 bases. This CDR3 spans 13 amino acids. Germline V CDR1 and CDR2: LNHDA, SQIVND (reference sequence). Trimming cost V 6 bases and J 7 bases; bases outside gene matches: 2. CDR3 nucleotides: TGTGCCAGTAGCGGGACAGGGGGGAACATTCAGTACTTC. Its protein product is CASSGTGGNIQYF.

The genes are TRBV7-2 and TRBJ2-7; 9 bases are shared with TRBD2. The germline gives CDR1 SGHTA, CDR2 FQGNSA. After removal of 1 base from V and 5 bases from J, the junction contained 6 bases not matched to a gene. The CDR3 is 15 residues long. The CDR3 region is CASSLEGLASHEQYF. CDR3 in DNA: TGTGCCAGCAGCTTAGAGGGACTAGCCAGCCACGAGCAGTACTTC.

This clone was counted only a few times. The V call is TRBV30, the J call TRBJ1-3; D gene ambiguous. Germline V lookup: CDR1 GTSNPN, CDR2 SVGIG (reference sequence). Trimming took off 3 bases at V and 2 bases at J, with 8 bases between the two ends. This CDR3 is 13 amino acids long. In nucleotides, the CDR3 is TGTGCCTGGAGGGGAGCTCCTGGAAACACCATATATTTT. Amino acid sequence: CAWRGAPGNTIYF.

The chain carries TRBV29-1 and TRBJ2-2; 8 bases map to TRBD1. V lost 1 base, J lost 13 bases, and 5 bases stayed unmatched. The CDR3 is made up of 12 amino acids. CDR1 SQVTM and CDR2 ANQGSEA come from the germline V gene. CDR3 protein: CSVEVWDRRLFF. For the CDR3, the DNA is TGCAGCGTTGAAGTTTGGGACAGGAGGCTGTTTTTT.

The genes are TRBV6-5 and TRBJ2-1, with D perhaps TRBD1 (6 bases). This CDR3 has 14 residues. CDR1 and CDR2 (germline): MNHEY, SVGAGI. The germline V and J ends were trimmed by 6 bases and 7 bases, with 16 bases remaining between them. The CDR3: CASRPTGMINEQFF. The CDR3, as DNA: TGTGCCAGCAGGCCAACAGGGATGATAAATGAGCAGTTCTTC.

V and J are TRBV7-9 and TRBJ2-7; D is possibly TRBD1 (6 bases). CDR3 length equals 14 residues. Germline lookup yields CDR1 SEHNR and CDR2 FQNEAQ (reference sequence). The V and J ends lost 5 bases and 0 bases respectively, with 11 bases between them. In nucleotides, the CDR3 is TGTGCCAGCAGCCCGACAGGAAACTCCTACGAGCAGTACTTC. Translating it yields CASSPTGNSYEQYF.

This chain connects TRBV19 to TRBJ2-7; possible D gene TRBD2, 5 bases. This CDR3 contains 13 residues. Trimming left V 5 bases short and J 6 bases short, with 14 bases between. CDR1 and CDR2 (germline): LNHDA, SQIVND (reference sequence). The CDR3 reads CASSFEDRGEQYF. CDR3 nucleotides: TGTGCCAGTAGTTTTGAGGACCGGGGCGAGCAGTACTTC.

V usage is TRBV3-1 (or the pseudogene TRBV3-2) and J usage is TRBJ1-4, with D possibly matching TRBD1 (5 bases). The CDR3 consists of 16 residues. Trimming shortened V by 1 base and J by 3 bases, and 12 bases separated the two germline ends. Germline V gives CDR1 LGHDT, CDR2 YNNKEL (reference sequence). The CDR3 nucleotides are TGTGCCAGCAGCCAAGGGCTTGTCAGGGCTAATGAAAAACTGTTTTTT. Translating gives CASSQGLVRANEKLFF.

The rearrangement uses TRBV30 and TRBJ1-4; 12 bases fit TRBD1. The CDR3 runs to 14 residues. With 3 bases clipped from V and 8 bases from J, the junction kept 4 bases outside the gene matches. Germline values: CDR1 GTSNPN, CDR2 SVGIG (reference sequence). This CDR3 reads CAWRGQGAGEKLFF. The CDR3, as DNA: TGTGCCTGGAGGGGACAGGGGGCGGGAGAAAAACTGTTTTTT.

The chain joins TRBV25-1 to TRBJ2-7; 10 nucleotides line up with TRBD2. The V segment lost 1 base and the J segment 4 bases; nucleotides outside the gene matches: 4. The germline V gene has CDR1 MGHDK and CDR2 SYGVNS. The CDR3 totals 15 residues. As DNA, the CDR3 is TGTGCCAGCAGTGAATCTAGCGGGGGTCGATACGAGCAGTACTTC. Its protein is CASSESSGGRYEQYF.

V is TRBV9 and J is TRBJ1-3, with D possibly matching TRBD1 (5 bases). CDR1 and CDR2 from the germline V gene are SGDLS and YYNGEE. Between the trimmed V and J ends, which lost 0 bases and 4 bases, there was a span of 8 bases. The CDR3 spans 14 residues. The CDR3 DNA follows: TGTGCCAGCAGCGTAGAAGGGGAAGGAAACACCATATATTTT. As protein: CASSVEGEGNTIYF.

This rearrangement joins TRBV2 to TRBJ1-2; no definite D call. The CDR3 length is 14 residues. Germline CDR1 is SNHLY and CDR2 is FYNNEI. Trimming cost V 2 bases and J 2 bases, with 9 bases left between them. The CDR3 bases are TGTGCCAGCAGTGAACGAAGGGAGAACTATGGCTACACCTTC. Translating it yields CASSERRENYGYTF.

This chain joins TRBV7-2 and TRBJ1-1; 9 bases match TRBD1. J gave up 5 bases and V 5 bases, and 21 bases lay outside the gene matches. This CDR3 spans 19 amino acids. Germline values: CDR1 SGHTA, CDR2 FQGNSA. CDR3 nucleotides: TGTGCCAGCAGCCCAGGCATGGAACCGGGACAGGGACATCGGACTGAAGCTTTCTTT. Translation gives CASSPGMEPGQGHRTEAFF.

V is TRBV14 and J is TRBJ1-2; 7 bases are a match to TRBD1. The junction had 11 bases not matched to a gene; V was cut back by 3 bases and J by 4 bases. CDR3 length equals 16 residues. In germline, CDR1 is SGHDN, CDR2 FVKESK. This CDR3 reads CASSHQGVLTSYGYTF. The CDR3 DNA reads TGTGCCAGCAGCCATCAGGGGGTCTTAACCTCCTATGGCTACACCTTC. The whole variable domain, remainder taken from reference TRBV14 and TRBJ1-2, is EAGVTQFPSHSVIEKGQTVTLRCDPISGHDNLYWYRRVMGKEIKFLLHFVKESKQDESGMPNNRFLAERTGGTYSTLKVQPAELEDSGVYFCASSHQGVLTSYGYTFGSGTRLTVV.

The chain couples TRBV19 to TRBJ2-1; 10 nucleotides agree with TRBD2. The CDR3 extends over 16 amino acids. After removal of 3 bases from V and 7 bases from J, the junction contained 9 bases not matched to a gene. Per germline, CDR1 LNHDA and CDR2 SQIVND (reference sequence). CDR3 bases: TGTGCCAGTAGTATCCCGACAGCGGGAGGGCAGAATGAGCAGTTCTTC. It is translated as CASSIPTAGGQNEQFF.

V gene TRBV12-3 or TRBV12-4 combines with J gene TRBJ2-7; a weak D match, TRBD1 (6 bases). CDR3 length: 13 amino acids. The V end was cut by 3 bases, the J end by 7 bases, with 13 bases between. This CDR3 reads CASSFLGAGEQYF. The CDR3 region has the DNA TGTGCCAGCAGTTTCTTGGGGGCGGGTGAGCAGTACTTC.

CDR3 region: CASTAGNTGELFF. DNA of the CDR3: TGTGCCAGCACCGCAGGGAACACCGGGGAGCTGTTTTTT. The chain is built from TRBV5-6 and TRBJ2-2; D uncertain. CDR1 is SGHDT and CDR2 is YYEEEE in the germline V gene. This CDR3 comprises 13 residues. Trimming took 6 bases from V and 1 from J, leaving 7 bases between them. The full variable domain, rest sourced from reference TRBV5-6 and TRBJ2-2, is DAGVTQSPTHLIKTRGQQVTLRCSPKSGHDTVSWYQQALGQGPQFIFQYYEEEERQRGNFPDRFSGHQFPNYSSELNVNALLLGDSALYLCASTAGNTGELFFGEGSRLTVL.

The chain carries TRBV6-6 and TRBJ2-7, with TRBD2 matching over 8 bases. Germline trimming cut 7 bases from V and 2 bases from J; bases unmatched to any gene: 7. The CDR3 totals 14 residues. Germline V lookup: CDR1 MNHNY, CDR2 SVGAGI (reference sequence). CDR3 residues: CASNKAGETYEQYF. CDR3 nucleotides: TGTGCCAGCAACAAAGCGGGAGAGACCTACGAGCAGTACTTC.

V is TRBV7-6 and J is TRBJ2-2; 8 bases are shared with TRBD1. In germline, CDR1 is SGHVS, CDR2 FNYEAQ. This CDR3 contains 16 residues. Germline trimming cut 4 bases from V and 1 base from J; bases unmatched to any gene: 5. The chain's CDR3 is CASSSSGTGNTGELFF. For the CDR3, the DNA is TGTGCCAGCAGCTCCTCCGGGACAGGGAACACCGGGGAGCTGTTTTTT. Using reference TRBV7-6 and TRBJ2-2 for the parts outside the CDR3, the full variable domain is GAGVSQSPRYKVTKRGQDVALRCDPISGHVSLYWYRQALGQGPEFLTYFNYEAQQDKSGLPNDRFSAERPEGSISTLTIQRTEQRDSAMYRCASSSSGTGNTGELFFGEGSRLTVL.

The genes are TRBV5-4 and TRBJ1-6; D is perhaps TRBD1 (6 bases). The CDR3 has 16 amino acids. Germline V CDR1 and CDR2: SGHNT, YYREEE (reference sequence). V gave up 2 bases and J gave up 5 bases, with 14 bases separating them. CDR3 sequence: CASSLNPGQDNSPLHF. The CDR3 nucleotides are TGTGCCAGCAGCTTAAACCCGGGACAAGATAATTCACCCCTCCACTTT.

The chain combines TRBV29-1 with TRBJ2-2, with 10 bases aligning to TRBD2. V dropped 6 bases and J dropped 5; count of bases not matched to a gene: 6. The germline V gene has CDR1 SQVTM and CDR2 ANQGSEA. The CDR3 totals 14 residues. CDR3 sequence (DNA): TGCAGCGTCGCTAGCGGGAGTGGGACCGGGGAGCTGTTTTTT. Protein: CSVASGSGTGELFF.

The chain has TRBV2 and TRBJ2-3; 8 bases agree with TRBD2. Trimming at V came to 7 bases and at J to 0 bases, leaving 6 bases not matched to a gene. The CDR3 extends over 15 amino acids. CDR1 is SNHLY, CDR2 FYNNEI, per germline. CDR3 region: CASILTSVSTDTQYF. CDR3 sequence (DNA): TGTGCCAGCATCCTGACTAGCGTTAGCACAGATACGCAGTATTTT.